This T cell receptor (beta chain) was recorded in a study of T-cell reconstitution after alpha-beta-depleted transplantation in children. Whole-study results and caveats: At around two months after transplant, the alpha-beta T cells were reportedly derived from several hundred expanded clones that came from non-depleted graft cells. The authors attributed T-cell counts and diversity one year after transplant mostly to newly produced T cells.

As for this clonotype: Its antigen is not identified.

The CDR3 is 14 amino acids. V shed 7 bases, J shed 4 bases, and the junction held 7 bases outside the gene matches. CDR1 and CDR2 (germline): MDHEN, SYDVKM. This sample's TCRbeta library carried unique molecular identifier barcodes. Using its own MiXCR run on the PCR reads, TCRdb lists one record per CDR3 protein. The table records 450,000 to 550,000 distinct CDR3 sequences, roughly an eighth of them present only once. The sequence was collected from a female patient aged 2 to 10 who had a stem cell transplant for aplastic anemia, so the T cells may come from the graft donor. Here the sequenced sample was PBMCs, mostly from graft donor cells, taken 180 days after TCRalphabeta/CD19-depleted stem cell transplant. The chain couples TRBV28 to TRBJ2-3; TRBD2 aligns across 8 bases. CDR3 sequence (DNA): TGTGCCAGCAACTTAGGCGGGAGGCCAGATACGCAGTATTTT. Amino acids: CASNLGGRPDTQYF.